These 21 T cell receptor beta chains share one sample of origin, sequenced in a study of cytomegalovirus exposure and HLA in healthy donors. The assay was immunoSEQ multiplex PCR, and TCRdb's table has in-frame clones only and misses some. Among roughly 250,000 clones listed, more than 75% were seen once. The sample taken for sequencing was PBMCs. These receptors originate from a man younger than 35 in good health and CMV-seronegative.

The sample holds one count of this clone. The J gene is TRBJ2-3, the V gene TRBV11-3; D is unclear. The CDR3 sequence is 13 residues long. V was cut by 2 bases and J by 5 bases, with 8 bases left in between. From germline, CDR1 is SGHNT and CDR2 YENEEA. The CDR3 DNA is TGTGCCAGCAGCTTAACCCCCGGAGATACGCAGTATTTT. This encodes CASSLTPGDTQYF. The full variable domain, completed using reference TRBV11-3 and TRBJ2-3, is EAGVVQSPRYKIIEKKQPVAFWCNPISGHNTLYWYLQNLGQGPELLIRYENEEAVDDSQLPKDRFSAERLKGVDSTLKIQPAELGDSAVYLCASSLTPGDTQYFGPGTRLTVL.

V is TRBV5-4 and J is TRBJ2-5; 8 bases are a match to TRBD1. Germline loops: CDR1 SGHNT, CDR2 YYREEE (reference sequence). This CDR3 has 15 residues. With 4 bases clipped from V and 2 bases from J, the junction kept 7 bases outside the gene matches. Written as DNA, the CDR3 is TGTGCCAGCAGCAACGGACAGGGTGGGCAAGAGACCCAGTACTTC. As protein: CASSNGQGGQETQYF.

V gene TRBV11-2 combines with J gene TRBJ2-7, with 7 bases fitting TRBD1. This CDR3 spans 15 amino acids. Trimming took 5 bases from V and 2 from J; bases not matched to a gene: 9. In germline, CDR1 is SGHAT, CDR2 FQNNGV. The CDR3 reads CASSTYMGTAYEQYF. For the CDR3, the DNA is TGTGCCAGCAGCACTTATATGGGGACAGCCTACGAGCAGTACTTC.

The chain has TRBV5-6 and TRBJ2-1; D possibly corresponds to TRBD1 (6 bases). Germline CDR1 SGHDT, CDR2 YYEEEE. Trimming removed 3 bases from V and 6 bases from J, with 22 bases in between. This CDR3 spans 17 amino acids. CDR3 sequence reads: CASSWGTLLSSRNEQFF. DNA of the CDR3: TGTGCCAGCAGCTGGGGGACACTCCTGTCAAGCCGCAATGAGCAGTTCTTC.

The rearrangement links TRBV18 to TRBJ2-1, with 10 positions matching TRBD1. V lost 4 bases and J lost 10; bases outside the gene matches: 13. The V gene's germline CDR1 is KGHSH and CDR2 LQKENI. The CDR3 contains 16 residues. The CDR3 DNA is TGTGCCAGCTCACAAATAACCGGGACAGGGGTAAACGAGCAGTTCTTC. Its protein product is CASSQITGTGVNEQFF.

The CDR3 DNA is TGTGCCAGCAGTTTATTTTCCGGGAGAGGCGGCCTAGGCGGCGGGGAGCTGTTTTTT. Its protein product is CASSLFSGRGGLGGGELFF. The chain links TRBV27 to TRBJ2-2; D is perhaps TRBD2 (6 bases). Germline V gene sequence: CDR1 MNHEY, CDR2 SMNVEV (reference sequence). The CDR3 is made up of 19 amino acids. The V gene lost 1 base and the J gene lost 7 bases, with 25 bases spanning the gap.

The V call is TRBV27, the J call TRBJ1-6; 10 positions match TRBD1. Trimming removed 7 bases from V and 10 bases from J; junction bases left unmatched: 10. The CDR3 consists of 15 residues. CDR1 is MNHEY, CDR2 SMNVEV, per germline (reference sequence). This CDR3 is CASILRDRGLSPLHF. In DNA, the CDR3 is TGTGCCAGCATCCTAAGGGACAGGGGATTGTCACCCCTCCACTTT.

The rearrangement joins TRBV9 to TRBJ2-1; 7 bases agree with TRBD2. The CDR3 length is 14 residues. Germline V gene lookup returns CDR1 SGDLS and CDR2 YYNGEE. The V segment lost 3 bases and the J segment 7 bases; nucleotides outside the gene matches: 7. Here the CDR3 reads CASSDNPGGNEQFF. Here the CDR3 DNA reads TGTGCCAGCAGCGATAATCCCGGGGGGAATGAGCAGTTCTTC.

With regard to this clone: The junction shows a germline mismatch at one end, possibly a read error. The V call is TRBV7-7, the J call TRBJ1-2; D unresolved. CDR1 and CDR2 from the germline V gene are SSHAT and FNYEAQ (reference sequence). The CDR3 is made up of 14 amino acids. The CDR3 nucleotides are TGTGCTAGCAGCTTATCCCCTGTCGCGGAGGTGAAAGCCTTC. It codes for CASSLSPVAEVKAF.

The chain recombines TRBV10-3 with TRBJ2-3; D perhaps matches TRBD1 (6 bases). CDR1 and CDR2 from the germline V gene are ENHRY and SYGVKD. The V gene lost 2 bases and the J gene lost 8 bases, with 11 bases spanning the gap. The CDR3 sequence is 13 residues long. Written as DNA, the CDR3 is TGTGCCATCAGTGAGGAGGTCAGGGGTACGCAGTATTTT. Protein product: CAISEEVRGTQYF.

The chain links TRBV27 to TRBJ2-7, with TRBD2 identical over 15 bases. The CDR3 covers 17 residues. V shed 6 bases and J 2 bases; nucleotides not matched to a gene: 8. Germline-derived CDR1 and CDR2 are MNHEY and SMNVEV (reference sequence). The CDR3 reads CASSQGLAGGLPYEQYF. DNA of the CDR3: TGTGCCAGCAGCCAGGGACTAGCGGGAGGTCTCCCCTACGAGCAGTACTTC.

This clone was picked up a small number of times. The genes are TRBV18 and TRBJ2-7; a possible D gene is TRBD1 (6 bases). Germline V CDR1 and CDR2: KGHSH, LQKENI. The V end lost 4 bases, the J end lost 3 bases, and 10 bases lay between the germline ends. There are 13 residues in the CDR3. CDR3 residues: CASSLGQSYEQYF. In DNA form, the CDR3 reads TGTGCCAGCTCACTCGGACAGAGCTACGAGCAGTACTTC.

V is TRBV9 and J is TRBJ1-2; 8 bases fit TRBD1. V lost 4 bases, J lost 6 bases, and 14 bases stayed unmatched. Germline-derived CDR1 and CDR2 are SGDLS and YYNGEE. The length of the CDR3 is 16 residues. As DNA, the CDR3 is TGTGCCAGCAGCCTAGTAGAATCGACAGGGGACGATGGCTACACCTTC. The encoded protein is CASSLVESTGDDGYTF.

The chain has TRBV7-9 and TRBJ2-7; D remains ambiguous. There are 14 residues in the CDR3. Germline CDR1 SEHNR, CDR2 FQNEAQ (reference sequence). V dropped 0 bases and J dropped 5 bases, with 11 bases sitting between them. The CDR3 spells CASSLAIQTHEQYF. The CDR3 nucleotides read TGTGCCAGCAGCTTAGCCATACAGACACACGAGCAGTACTTC.

The V gene is TRBV5-4, the J gene TRBJ1-2; the D gene is possibly TRBD1 (6 bases). The CDR3 is 13 amino acids. Germline loops: CDR1 SGHNT, CDR2 YYREEE (reference sequence). Trimming left V 2 bases short and J 4 bases short, with 9 bases between. The CDR3 loop reads CASSFDRLYGYTF. Written as DNA, the CDR3 is TGTGCCAGCAGCTTTGACAGGCTCTATGGCTACACCTTC.

Written as DNA, the CDR3 is TGTGCCAGCAGCTTCCACAGGGGGCAAGAAGCTTTCTTT. Protein product: CASSFHRGQEAFF. V and J are TRBV7-3 and TRBJ1-1, with 9 bases fitting TRBD1. The CDR3 totals 13 residues. The junction had 4 bases not matched to a gene; V was cut back by 3 bases and J by 8 bases. Germline V gives CDR1 SGHTA, CDR2 FQGTGA.

This clone has a handful of counts. The genes are TRBV4-1 and TRBJ2-7; D call uncertain. Germline CDR1 and CDR2: MGHRA and YSYEKL. V was trimmed by 3 bases and J by 4 bases, leaving 4 bases between them. The CDR3 sequence is 11 residues long. DNA for the CDR3: TGCGCCAGCAGCCATAGATACGAGCAGTACTTC. Amino acids: CASSHRYEQYF.

The rearrangement uses TRBV28 and TRBJ2-7, with a weak D call TRBD2 (5 bases). CDR1 is MDHEN, CDR2 SYDVKM, per germline. The CDR3 contains 13 residues. With 7 bases removed from V and 6 bases from J, the gap between germline ends came to 16 bases. The CDR3 region has the DNA TGTGCCAGCACCTCCGGGAAACGGGGCGAGCAGTACTTC. Translated: CASTSGKRGEQYF. Full variable domain (rest looked up from reference TRBV28 and TRBJ2-7): DVKVTQSSRYLVKRTGEKVFLECVQDMDHENMFWYRQDPGLGLRLIYFSYDVKMKEKGDIPEGYSVSREKKERFSLILESASTNQTSMYLCASTSGKRGEQYFGPGTRLTVT.

The chain couples TRBV5-1 to TRBJ1-1; possible D gene TRBD1, 5 bases. The CDR3 runs 14 residues. V was clipped by 4 bases and J by 1 base, with 11 bases between them. Germline CDR1 SGHRS, CDR2 YFSETQ. The CDR3 protein is CASSPSTENTEAFF. CDR3 bases: TGCGCCAGCAGCCCCTCGACAGAGAACACTGAAGCTTTCTTT.

This rearrangement joins TRBV29-1 to TRBJ2-1; D unresolved. Germline V gene lookup returns CDR1 SQVTM and CDR2 ANQGSEA. CDR3 length: 12 residues. Trimming stripped 7 bases from V and 0 bases from J, with 7 bases between. CDR3 sequence (DNA): TGCAGCGGCGGCACCTCCTACAATGAGCAGTTCTTC. Translation gives CSGGTSYNEQFF.

The rearrangement uses TRBV19 and TRBJ1-1; D is undetermined. Per the germline V gene, CDR1 is LNHDA and CDR2 is SQIVND (reference sequence). CDR3 size: 12 residues. With 5 bases removed from V and 4 bases from J, the gap between germline ends came to 8 bases. The CDR3: CASSWSSTEAFF. The CDR3 DNA sequence: TGTGCCAGTAGTTGGAGTTCCACTGAAGCTTTCTTT.